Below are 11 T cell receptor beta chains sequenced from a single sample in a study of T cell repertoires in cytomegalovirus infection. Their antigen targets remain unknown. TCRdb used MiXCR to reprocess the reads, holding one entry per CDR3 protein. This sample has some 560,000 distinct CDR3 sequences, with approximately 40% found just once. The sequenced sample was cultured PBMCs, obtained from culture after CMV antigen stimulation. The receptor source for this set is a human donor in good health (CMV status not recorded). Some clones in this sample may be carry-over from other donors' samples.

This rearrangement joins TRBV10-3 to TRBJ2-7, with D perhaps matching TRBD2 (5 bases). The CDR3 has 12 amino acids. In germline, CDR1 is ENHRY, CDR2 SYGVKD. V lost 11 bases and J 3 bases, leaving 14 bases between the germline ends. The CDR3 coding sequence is TGTGCCGCCGGGGAAGCGGTCTACGAGCAGTACTTC. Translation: CAAGEAVYEQYF.

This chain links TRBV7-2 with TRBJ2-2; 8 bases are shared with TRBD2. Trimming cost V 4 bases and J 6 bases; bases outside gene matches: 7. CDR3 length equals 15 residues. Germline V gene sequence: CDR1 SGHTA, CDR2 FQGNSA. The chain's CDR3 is CASSYGLAGAGELFF. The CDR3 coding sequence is TGTGCCAGCAGCTACGGACTAGCCGGGGCCGGGGAGCTGTTTTTT.

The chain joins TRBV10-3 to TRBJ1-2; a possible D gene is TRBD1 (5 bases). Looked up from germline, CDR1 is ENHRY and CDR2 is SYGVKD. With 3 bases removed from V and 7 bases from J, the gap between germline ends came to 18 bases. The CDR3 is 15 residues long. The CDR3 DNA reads TGTGCCATCAGTGATCGGGCAGGGCCTGAGGCTGGCTACACCTTC. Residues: CAISDRAGPEAGYTF.

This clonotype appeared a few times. For the CDR3, the DNA is TGTGCCAGCAGGACGGGCCAGTCGACTGAAGCTTTCTTT. Its translation is CASRTGQSTEAFF. The genes are TRBV6-1 and TRBJ1-1; D call uncertain. The germline V gene encodes CDR1 MNHNS and CDR2 SASEGT. This CDR3 has 13 amino acids. With 6 bases removed from V and 5 bases from J, the gap between germline ends came to 13 bases.

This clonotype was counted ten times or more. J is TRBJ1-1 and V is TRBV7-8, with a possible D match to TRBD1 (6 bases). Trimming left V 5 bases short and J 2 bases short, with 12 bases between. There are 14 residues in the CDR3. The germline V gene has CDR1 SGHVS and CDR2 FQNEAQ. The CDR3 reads CASSGKDSNTEAFF. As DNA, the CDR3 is TGTGCCAGCAGCGGGAAGGACAGCAACACTGAAGCTTTCTTT.

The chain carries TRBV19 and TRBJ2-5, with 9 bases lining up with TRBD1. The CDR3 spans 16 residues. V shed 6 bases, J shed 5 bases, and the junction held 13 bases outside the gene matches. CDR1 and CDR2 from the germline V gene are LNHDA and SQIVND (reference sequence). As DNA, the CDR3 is TGTGCCAGTAGCAAAAACACAGGGGGCGCCCGGGAGACCCAGTACTTC. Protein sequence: CASSKNTGGARETQYF.

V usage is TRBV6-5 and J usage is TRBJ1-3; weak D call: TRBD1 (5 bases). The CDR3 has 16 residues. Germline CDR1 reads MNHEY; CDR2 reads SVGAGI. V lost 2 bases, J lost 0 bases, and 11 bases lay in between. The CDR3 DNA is TGTGCCAGCAGTTACCGGACACCGAGCTCTGGAAACACCATATATTTT. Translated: CASSYRTPSSGNTIYF.

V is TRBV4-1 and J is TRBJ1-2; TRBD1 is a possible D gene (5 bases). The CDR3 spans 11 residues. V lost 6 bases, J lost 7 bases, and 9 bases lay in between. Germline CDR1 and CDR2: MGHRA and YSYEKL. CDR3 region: CASSDTGGYTF. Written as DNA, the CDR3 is TGCGCCAGCAGTGATACAGGTGGCTACACCTTC.

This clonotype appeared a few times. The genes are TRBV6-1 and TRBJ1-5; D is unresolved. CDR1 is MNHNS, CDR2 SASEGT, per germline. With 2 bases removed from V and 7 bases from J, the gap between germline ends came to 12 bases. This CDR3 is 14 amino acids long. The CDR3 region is CASSESSRKQPQHF. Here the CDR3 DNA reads TGTGCCAGCAGTGAATCCTCTCGAAAGCAGCCCCAGCATTTT.

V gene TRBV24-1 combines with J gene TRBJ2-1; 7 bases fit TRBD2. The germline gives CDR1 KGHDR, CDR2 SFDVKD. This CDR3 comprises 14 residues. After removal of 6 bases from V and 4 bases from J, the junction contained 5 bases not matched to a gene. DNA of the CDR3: TGTGCCACCAGTCGCCGGGACTATTACAATGAGCAGTTCTTC. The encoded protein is CATSRRDYYNEQFF.

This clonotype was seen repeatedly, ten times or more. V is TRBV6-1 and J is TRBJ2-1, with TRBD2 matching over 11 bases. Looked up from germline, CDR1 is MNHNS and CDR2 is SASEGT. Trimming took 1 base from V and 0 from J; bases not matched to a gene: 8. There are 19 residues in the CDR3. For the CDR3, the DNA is TGTGCCAGCAGTGAAGTCGGACTAGCGGGCCTGAGCTCCTACAATGAGCAGTTCTTC. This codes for CASSEVGLAGLSSYNEQFF.